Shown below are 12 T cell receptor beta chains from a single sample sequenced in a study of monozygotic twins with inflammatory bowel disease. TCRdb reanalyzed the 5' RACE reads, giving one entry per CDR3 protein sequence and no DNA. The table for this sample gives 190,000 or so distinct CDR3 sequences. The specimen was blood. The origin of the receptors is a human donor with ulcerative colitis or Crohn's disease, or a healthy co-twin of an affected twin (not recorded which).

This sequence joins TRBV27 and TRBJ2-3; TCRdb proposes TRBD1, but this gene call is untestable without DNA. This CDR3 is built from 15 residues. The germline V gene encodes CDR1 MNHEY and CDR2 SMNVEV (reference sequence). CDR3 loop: CASSFWGGRTDTQYF.

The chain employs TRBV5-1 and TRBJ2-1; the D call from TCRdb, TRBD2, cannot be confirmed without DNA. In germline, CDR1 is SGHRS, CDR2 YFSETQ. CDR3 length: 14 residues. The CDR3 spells CASTPSGLYNEQFF. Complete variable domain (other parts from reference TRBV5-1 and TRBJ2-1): KAGVTQTPRYLIKTRGQQVTLSCSPISGHRSVSWYQQTPGQGLQFLFEYFSETQRNKGNFPGRFSGRQFSNSRSEMNVSTLELGDSALYLCASTPSGLYNEQFFGPGTRLTVL.

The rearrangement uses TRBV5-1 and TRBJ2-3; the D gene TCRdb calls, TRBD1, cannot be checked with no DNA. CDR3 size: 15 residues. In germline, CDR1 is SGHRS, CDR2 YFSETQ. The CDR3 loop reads CASSGTGDGTDTQYF.

The chain's CDR3 is CASSPQGGRTEAFF. The chain combines TRBV18 with TRBJ1-1. The CDR3 sequence is 14 residues long. CDR1 and CDR2 from the germline V gene are KGHSH and LQKENI.

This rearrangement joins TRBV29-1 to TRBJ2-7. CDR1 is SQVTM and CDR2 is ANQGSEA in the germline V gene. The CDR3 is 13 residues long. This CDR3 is CSATWPNTYEQYF.

CDR3 loop: CASSFGTVYNEQFF. V is TRBV3-1 and J is TRBJ2-1; TCRdb outputs TRBD1, but without DNA this stays unchecked. Germline V lookup: CDR1 LGHDT, CDR2 YNNKEL (reference sequence). The CDR3 sequence is 14 residues long.

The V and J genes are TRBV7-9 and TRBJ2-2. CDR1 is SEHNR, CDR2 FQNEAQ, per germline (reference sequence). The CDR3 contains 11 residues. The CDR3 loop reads CASLNTGELFF.

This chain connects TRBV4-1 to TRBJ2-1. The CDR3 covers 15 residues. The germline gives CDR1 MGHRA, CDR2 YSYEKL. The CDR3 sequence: CASSQGLSPYNEQFF.

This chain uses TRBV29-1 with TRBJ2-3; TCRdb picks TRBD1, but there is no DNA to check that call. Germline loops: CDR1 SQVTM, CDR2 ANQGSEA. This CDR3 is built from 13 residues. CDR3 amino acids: CSVEPLGVGTQYF.

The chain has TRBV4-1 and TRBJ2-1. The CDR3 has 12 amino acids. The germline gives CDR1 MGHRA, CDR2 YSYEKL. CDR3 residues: CASSQRGNEQFF.

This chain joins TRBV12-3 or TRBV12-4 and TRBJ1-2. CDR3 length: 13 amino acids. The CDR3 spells CASSLWRGRGYTF.

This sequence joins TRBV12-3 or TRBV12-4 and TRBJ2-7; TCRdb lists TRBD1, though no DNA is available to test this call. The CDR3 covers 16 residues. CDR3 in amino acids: CASSPPTGTGDYEQYF.